This record covers a single T cell receptor (beta chain). The data derive from a study of blood T cell repertoires in COVID-19. For the study at large: PBMCs, B-cell-depleted T cells, or T cells were the source of the cDNA or gDNA that made up the material.

Profiling relied on immunoSEQ multiplex PCR, and the TCRdb table lists in-frame clones only, not all of them. The sample lists 180,000 or so clones, around four fifths seen once, with around 4.3% in the top ten. In terms of age and location, participants ranged from roughly 18 to 89 years and lived in about 25 US areas. Participants' reported clinical history set cohort assignment. What the recovered Cohort 3 donors had was two negative PCRs, clearance, or symptom resolution. The CDR3 totals 13 residues. V was pared by 3 bases and J by 4 bases, with 7 bases between. This sequence joins TRBV12-3 or TRBV12-4 and TRBJ1-3; D unresolved. The TCR originated in a woman in her fifties or sixties who had recovered from COVID-19. The sample comprised PBMCs or T cells enriched from blood (not recorded which). CDR3 DNA sequence: TGTGCCAGCAGTTTCAGAGGAGGAAACACCATATATTTT. Translation gives CASSFRGGNTIYF.